These T cell receptor beta chains were read from a single sample in a study of OX40 agonist ivuxolimab in advanced cancers. The assay was immunoSEQ multiplex PCR, and TCRdb's table has in-frame clones only and misses some. The sample has some 65,000 clones, 85% seen once. The starting material was CD4+ or CD8+ T cells sorted from blood, obtained in a trial of the OX40 agonist ivuxolimab. These receptors originate from an adult with an advanced solid tumor such as melanoma, head and neck, liver or kidney cancer. CDR3s include the opening cysteine and the closing phenylalanine or tryptophan. A D gene is named only where the DNA matches it firmly. Clone sizes are given selectively: once, few, many, or a class where the clone is expanded.

TRBJ2-7 | . | . | TRBV27 | TGTGCCAGCAGTTCTAACAAAGGCTACGAGCAGTACTTC | CASSSNKGYEQYF
TRBJ2-3 | . | . | TRBV7-2 | TGTGCCAGCAACCCCTCGGGCAGGACCACAGATACGCAGTATTTT | CASNPSGRTTDTQYF
TRBJ2-2 | . | TRBD2 | TRBV4-2 | TGTGCCAGCAGCCAGGTGACTAGCGGGAGGGCCGTCGCCGGGGAGCTGTTTTTT | CASSQVTSGRAVAGELFF
TRBJ2-5 | once | TRBD2 | TRBV7-2 | TGTGCCAGCAGCTTCGGTAGCGGGGGTCACATAGAGACCCAGTACTTC | CASSFGSGGHIETQYF
TRBJ2-3 | . | TRBD1 | TRBV6-1 | TGTGCCAGCACCCCCGGGACAGGGGGCTTAGATACGCAGTATTTT | CASTPGTGGLDTQYF
TRBJ2-7 | . | . | TRBV30 | TGTGCCTGGAGTGTCGGCAGGGAGCAGTACTTC | CAWSVGREQYF
TRBJ1-5 | few | . | TRBV28 | TGTGCCAGCAGGAACAGGGTCTACAACAATCAGCCCCAGCATTTT | CASRNRVYNNQPQHF
TRBJ1-1 | . | . | TRBV5-6 | TGTGCCAGCAGCGATGCCGACAGTATAAACACTGAAGCTTTCTTT | CASSDADSINTEAFF
TRBJ1-5 | few | . | TRBV4-2 | TGTGCCAGCAGCCAAACGACAGGCTTTAGCAATCAGCCCCAGCATTTT | CASSQTTGFSNQPQHF
TRBJ2-3 | . | . | TRBV30 | TGTGCCTGGAGCAAAAGCGGCACAGATACGCAGTATTTT | CAWSKSGTDTQYF
TRBJ1-5 | . | . | TRBV6-5 | TGTGCCAGCAGTTACGGGCGCAATCAGCCCCAGCATTTT | CASSYGRNQPQHF
TRBJ2-2 | . | . | TRBV7-9 | TGTGCCAGCAGCGCGAGGCTGGGGGTAGACACCGGGGAGCTGTTTTTT | CASSARLGVDTGELFF
TRBJ2-3 | few | . | TRBV2 | TGTGCCAGCACTATTTACGGACTTCACACAGATACGCAGTATTTT | CASTIYGLHTDTQYF
TRBJ1-1 | few | . | TRBV2 | TGTGCCAGCAGTGTATCGTCTGAAGCTTTCTTT | CASSVSSEAFF
TRBJ1-2 | once | TRBD1 | TRBV28 | TGTGCCAGCAGTCAGACAGGGAGGGCTAACTATGGCTACACCTTC | CASSQTGRANYGYTF
TRBJ2-3 | . | TRBD2 | TRBV18 | TGTGCCAGCTCACCACCGGCTAGCGGATATACTAGCACAGATACGCAGTATTTT | CASSPPASGYTSTDTQYF
TRBJ2-7 | . | . | TRBV4-1 | TGCGCCAGCAGCCAAGACCGCAGGGACGTTACAACCTACGAGCAGTACTTC | CASSQDRRDVTTYEQYF
TRBJ1-5 | . | TRBD1 | TRBV18 | TGTGCCAGCTCCCCCGGGACAGAGAGCAATCAGCCCCAGCATTTT | CASSPGTESNQPQHF
TRBJ1-5 | . | . | TRBV11-2 | TGTGCCAGCAGCTTAAGTGGACAGAGGTTTAGCAATCAGCCCCAGCATTTT | CASSLSGQRFSNQPQHF
TRBJ2-6 | . | . | TRBV7-8 | TGTGCCAGCAGCCGTGTTTTGCAAAGTCGGGCCAACGTCCTGACTTTC | CASSRVLQSRANVLTF
TRBJ2-7 | . | . | TRBV2 | TGTGCCAGCAGGGGGGGCTACGAGCAGTACTTC | CASRGGYEQYF
TRBJ2-3 | . | . | TRBV5-1 | TGCGCCAGCAACCTCATGGGCGGGGCGGGAGATACGCAGTATTTT | CASNLMGGAGDTQYF
TRBJ2-7 | few | TRBD2 | TRBV7-9 | TGTGCCAGCAGCTTAGCGGGAGGGTCCTACGAGCAGTACTTC | CASSLAGGSYEQYF
TRBJ2-1 | . | TRBD2 | TRBV10-1 | TGCGCCAGCCTCTCGCCGGGACTAGCGGCAACGAGCTCCTACAATGAGCAGTTCTTC | CASLSPGLAATSSYNEQFF
TRBJ2-5 | once | TRBD2 | TRBV9 | TGTGCCAGCAGCGTAGGGCTAGCGGGAGACGAGACCCAGTACTTC | CASSVGLAGDETQYF
TRBJ2-7 | . | . | TRBV28 | TGTGCCAGCAGAACCGGGACTGGTGAGCAGTACTTC | CASRTGTGEQYF
TRBJ1-6 | . | TRBD1 | TRBV5-1 | TGCGCCAGCAGCTTGGTATCGGGACAGGGTGATTCACCCCTCCACTTT | CASSLVSGQGDSPLHF
TRBJ2-7 | . | . | TRBV7-2 | TGTGCCAGCAGCTTAATAGCAGGCGAGCAGTACTTC | CASSLIAGEQYF
TRBJ1-5 | . | . | TRBV28 | TGTGCCAGCACCATTCGGGGGAGAAGCAATCAGCCCCAGCATTTT | CASTIRGRSNQPQHF
TRBJ1-1 | . | . | TRBV19 | TGTGCCAGTAGACCATGGGGAGGGACGGAGAACACTGAAGCTTTCTTT | CASRPWGGTENTEAFF
TRBJ1-2 | . | . | TRBV6-1 | TGTGCCAGCACCAAGGGAGGGGGGAACTATGGCTACACCTTC | CASTKGGGNYGYTF
TRBJ2-5 | . | . | TRBV18 | TGTGCCAGCTCACAGGGGCACCAAGAGACCCAGTACTTC | CASSQGHQETQYF
TRBJ1-1 | . | . | TRBV6-1 | TGTGCCAGCAGTGATAGGGTAACTGAAGCTTTCTTT | CASSDRVTEAFF
TRBJ1-1 | . | TRBD1 | TRBV7-8 | TGTGCCAGCAGCGTAGTTACAGGGGCAGCGGGCCTTGAAGCTTTCTTT | CASSVVTGAAGLEAFF
TRBJ2-3 | . | TRBD1 | TRBV6-5 | TGTGCCAGCAGTTATGGGACAGGGGGAATTGGAACGCAGTATTTT | CASSYGTGGIGTQYF
TRBJ1-2 | . | . | TRBV29-1 | TGCAGCGTGGGCGGGATGGTAGGGTCTAACTATGGCTACACCTTC | CSVGGMVGSNYGYTF
TRBJ2-7 | . | . | TRBV18 | TGTGCCAGCTCACTTGACGGCGGATACTACGAGCAGTACTTC | CASSLDGGYYEQYF
TRBJ1-1 | . | . | TRBV5-4 | TGTGCCAGCAGCTTGGAACCAATGAACACTGAAGCTTTCTTT | CASSLEPMNTEAFF
TRBJ2-7 | . | . | TRBV4-3 | TGCGCCAGCAGCCAAGGGCAGGCCCTTAGCTCCTACGAGCAGTACTTC | CASSQGQALSSYEQYF
TRBJ2-2 | . | . | TRBV5-1 | TGCGCCAGCAGAGAGTTCGCGAACACCGGGGAGCTGTTTTTT | CASREFANTGELFF
TRBJ2-7 | once | . | TRBV5-1 | TGCGCCAGCAGCCCGGGGAGGGGACATACCTACGAGCAGTACTTC | CASSPGRGHTYEQYF
TRBJ2-5 | . | . | TRBV10-3 | TGTGCCATCAGTGAGTCCAGGGAGTCTCGGGAGACCCAGTACTTC | CAISESRESRETQYF
TRBJ2-5 | . | . | TRBV27 | TGTGCCATCCGGGAGACCCAGTACTTC | CAIRETQYF
TRBJ1-4 | . | . | TRBV25-1 | TGTGCCAGCGGGGTTTCGGCTAATGAAAAACTGTTTTTT | CASGVSANEKLFF
TRBJ2-7 | . | . | TRBV19 | TGTGCCAGTAGTCCCGGGGGCTACGAGCAGTACTTC | CASSPGGYEQYF
TRBJ1-2 | . | . | TRBV2 | TGTGCCAGCAGTGAGGTATATGGCTACACCTTC | CASSEVYGYTF
TRBJ2-6 | . | . | TRBV10-2 | TGCGCCAGCACCCTGAGGATCGGGGCATTAGATTCTGGGGCCAACGTCCTGACTTTC | CASTLRIGALDSGANVLTF
TRBJ2-1 | once | . | TRBV11-2 | TGTGCCAGCAGCTCCTTACGGGGACCATACAATGAGCAGTTCTTC | CASSSLRGPYNEQFF
TRBJ2-3 | . | . | TRBV30 | TGTGCCTGGAGTGTAGGGGCCGCAGATACGCAGTATTTT | CAWSVGAADTQYF
TRBJ2-1 | . | TRBD1 | TRBV4-1 | TGCGCCAGCAGCCAAGTCACGGCCTTCAGGGGGCGACTGACCTACAATGAGCAGTTCTTC | CASSQVTAFRGRLTYNEQFF
TRBJ1-1 | . | . | TRBV5-1 | TGCGCCAGCAGCTTGGTCGTGACCCAGAAGGTTTGGCGGACTGAAGCTTTCTTT | CASSLVVTQKVWRTEAFF
TRBJ2-2 | . | . | TRBV6-6 | TGTGCCGGCCGGGACACCTTGAACACCGGGGAGCTGTTTTTT | CAGRDTLNTGELFF
TRBJ1-2 | once | . | TRBV28 | TGTGCCAGCAAGAGGGGGTGGGGTGGCTACACCTTC | CASKRGWGGYTF